This T cell receptor beta chain was recorded in a study of T cell changes during pregnancy in multiple sclerosis (dated by TCRdb to the late 2010s). For context, the study as a whole: Changes in the T cell repertoire over the course of pregnancy were examined in this study in women with multiple sclerosis.

The method was the immunoSEQ multiplex PCR assay. Drawn from immuneACCESS, this table holds only the in-frame rearrangements with V and J called that TCRdb kept. Clones are partly lost; checked studies trace under half to an unresolved V gene and leave the rest unexplained. The sample yields tens of thousands of clones; roughly 94% were counted once. The biggest ten clones account for roughly 0.81% of the sample. Including cysteine and phenylalanine, the CDR3 has 15 amino acids. Of the read, only the CDR3 DNA is kept; its 45 bases are in frame from base 1. Deletion took 1 base off V and 12 bases off J, with a span of 18 bases between the germline ends. The germline V gene yields SGHAT for CDR1 and FQNNGV for CDR2. Turning to this clone: The antigen it recognizes is unknown. The input lacks base qualities; no much larger clone sits a single base away.

Recombination connected TRBV11-2 to TRBJ1-4; the D segment cannot be called with confidence. The material sequenced was peripheral blood, taken in the third trimester of pregnancy. This TCR derives from a female donor with multiple sclerosis, enrolled in a pregnancy study. The nucleotides read TGTGCCAGCAGCTTAGTGAGGGTCGGGGAAAAGGAACTGTTTTTT. It codes for CASSLVRVGEKELFF.